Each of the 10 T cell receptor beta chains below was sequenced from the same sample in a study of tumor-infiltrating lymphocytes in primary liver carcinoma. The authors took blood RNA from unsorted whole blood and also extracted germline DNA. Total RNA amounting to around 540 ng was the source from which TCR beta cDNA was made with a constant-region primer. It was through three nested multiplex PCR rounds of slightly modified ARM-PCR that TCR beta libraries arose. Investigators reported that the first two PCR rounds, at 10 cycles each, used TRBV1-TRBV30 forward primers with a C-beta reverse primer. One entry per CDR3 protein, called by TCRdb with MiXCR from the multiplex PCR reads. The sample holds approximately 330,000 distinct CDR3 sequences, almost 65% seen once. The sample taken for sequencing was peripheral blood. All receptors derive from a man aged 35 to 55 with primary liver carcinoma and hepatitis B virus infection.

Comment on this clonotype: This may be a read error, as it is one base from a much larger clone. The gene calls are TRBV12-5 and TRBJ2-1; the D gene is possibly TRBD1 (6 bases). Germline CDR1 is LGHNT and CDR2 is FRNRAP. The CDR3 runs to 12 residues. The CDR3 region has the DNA TGTGGTAGTGGTTTGGGACAAAATGAGCAGTTCTTC. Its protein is CGSGLGQNEQFF.

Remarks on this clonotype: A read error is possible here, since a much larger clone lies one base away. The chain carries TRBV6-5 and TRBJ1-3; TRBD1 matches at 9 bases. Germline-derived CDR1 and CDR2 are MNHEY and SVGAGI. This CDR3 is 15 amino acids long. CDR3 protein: CAGSQPDRGGNTIYF. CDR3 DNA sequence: TGTGCCGGCAGTCAACCGGACAGGGGTGGAAACACCATATATTTT.

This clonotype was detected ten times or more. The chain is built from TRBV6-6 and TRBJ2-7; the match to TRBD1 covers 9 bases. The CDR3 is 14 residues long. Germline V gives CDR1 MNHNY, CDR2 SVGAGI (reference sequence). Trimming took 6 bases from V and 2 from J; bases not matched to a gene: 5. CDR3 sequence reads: CASSYRDRAYEQYF. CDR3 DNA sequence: TGTGCCAGCAGCTATAGGGACAGGGCCTACGAGCAGTACTTC.

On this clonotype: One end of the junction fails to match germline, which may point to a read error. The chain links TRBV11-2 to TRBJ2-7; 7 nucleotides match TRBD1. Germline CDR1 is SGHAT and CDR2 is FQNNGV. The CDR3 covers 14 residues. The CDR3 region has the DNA TGTACCAGCAGCAGCCAGGGGGATTCCTACGAGCAGTACTTC. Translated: CTSSSQGDSYEQYF.

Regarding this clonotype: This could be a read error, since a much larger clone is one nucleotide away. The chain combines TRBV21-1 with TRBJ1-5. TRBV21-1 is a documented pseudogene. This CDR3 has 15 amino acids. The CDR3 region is CASSKREYSNQPQHF. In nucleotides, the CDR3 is TGTGCCAGCAGCAAACGTGAGTATAGCAATCAGCCCCAGCATTTT.

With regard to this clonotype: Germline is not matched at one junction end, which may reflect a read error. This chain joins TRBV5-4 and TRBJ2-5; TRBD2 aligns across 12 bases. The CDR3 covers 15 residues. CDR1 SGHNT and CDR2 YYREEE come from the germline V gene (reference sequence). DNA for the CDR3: TGTGCCAGCAGCCTGAGACTAGCGGGAGAAGAGACCCCGTACTTC. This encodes CASSLRLAGEETPYF.

The CDR3 region is CSVASDYYNEQFF. The CDR3 DNA reads TGCAGCGTCGCGTCCGACTATTACAATGAGCAGTTCTTC. V is TRBV29-1 and J is TRBJ2-1; tentative D call: TRBD2 (5 bases). Germline CDR1 is SQVTM and CDR2 is ANQGSEA. Trimming left V 6 bases short and J 4 bases short, with 13 bases between. The CDR3 contains 13 residues.

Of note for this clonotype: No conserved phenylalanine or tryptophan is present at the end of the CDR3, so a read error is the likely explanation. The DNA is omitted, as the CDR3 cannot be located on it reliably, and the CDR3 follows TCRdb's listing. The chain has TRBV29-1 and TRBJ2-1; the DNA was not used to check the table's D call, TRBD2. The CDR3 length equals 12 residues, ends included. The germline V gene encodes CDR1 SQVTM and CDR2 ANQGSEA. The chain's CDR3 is CSVVKGDNERFC.

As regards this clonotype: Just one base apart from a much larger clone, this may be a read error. The CDR3 DNA reads as TGTGCCAGCAGTGCCCAGACGGTCCAGGGTTCACCCCTCCGCTTT. Protein sequence: CASSAQTVQGSPLRF. The chain recombines TRBV6-1 with TRBJ1-6; possibly TRBD1 for D (5 bases). The CDR3 has 15 residues. Looked up from germline, CDR1 is MNHNS and CDR2 is SASEGT.

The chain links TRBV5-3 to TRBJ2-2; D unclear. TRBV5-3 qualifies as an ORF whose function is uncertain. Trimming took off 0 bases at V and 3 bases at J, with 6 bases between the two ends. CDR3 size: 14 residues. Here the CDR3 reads CARSLDEDTGELFF. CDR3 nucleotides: TGTGCCAGAAGCTTGGACGAGGACACCGGGGAGCTGTTTTTT.